This T cell receptor (beta chain) is drawn from a study of T-cell memory formation after mild COVID-19. Study-level points and caveats: Still unconfirmed is whether the second-wave clones peaking on day 37 recognized SARS-CoV-2. Memory cells collected pre-infection included some clones that later responded, suggesting cross-reactive memory joined.

TCRdb re-analysed the 5' RACE reads in MiXCR, keeping a single row per CDR3 protein. The table has approximately 340,000 distinct CDR3 sequences, 10% to 15% seen once; the top ten hold about a fifth. A remark on this clonotype: Its matching antigen is unknown.

The receptor was isolated from a man aged 18 to 29 who had mild COVID-19 (a few samples of this study predate the infection). Cell type and time point are not known. The material sequenced was PBMCs or a T cell subset sorted from them (not recorded which).

In DNA, the CDR3 is TGTGCCAGCAGCGGAGGACTAGCTGAGCAGTTCTTC. Its protein is CASSGGLAEQFF. This chain uses TRBV9 with TRBJ2-1; TRBD2 agrees at 8 bases. J lost 9 bases, V lost 3 bases, and 2 bases had no gene match. This CDR3 is built from 12 residues. Germline-derived CDR1 and CDR2 are SGDLS and YYNGEE. The variable domain in full, with the rest retrieved from reference TRBV9 and TRBJ2-1, is DSGVTQTPKHLITATGQRVTLRCSPRSGDLSVYWYQQSLDQGLQFLIQYYNGEERAKGNILERFSAQQFPDLHSELNLSSLELGDSALYFCASSGGLAEQFFGPGTRLTVL.